Below are 25 T cell receptor beta chains sequenced from a single sample in a study of T cell repertoires in cytomegalovirus infection. From the reads, TCRdb called clonotypes with MiXCR, one entry per CDR3 protein. Among over 450,000 distinct CDR3 sequences, approximately 11% were seen once, and the ten largest hold roughly a tenth. Sequenced material: PBMCs. The receptor set was obtained from a human donor in good health (CMV status not recorded). Some clones in this sample may be carry-over from other donors' samples.

This clonotype was seen many times. One junction end disagrees with the germline gene, perhaps due to a read error. This sequence joins TRBV7-2 and TRBJ2-7; D ambiguous. Per the germline V gene, CDR1 is SGHTA and CDR2 is FQGNSA. This CDR3 region has 12 residues. The CDR3 sequence: CASSLISHEQYF. CDR3 bases: TGTGCCAGCAGCCTCATCTCCCACGAGCAGTACTTC.

This clonotype has ten or more counts. The genes are TRBV7-2 and TRBJ2-5; D could derive from TRBD1 or TRBD2 (5 bases each). Germline values: CDR1 SGHTA, CDR2 FQGNSA. The length of the CDR3 is 14 residues. V lost 3 bases and J 2 bases, leaving 10 bases between the germline ends. The CDR3 sequence is CASSFRDQQETQYF. CDR3 DNA sequence: TGTGCCAGCAGCTTTAGGGACCAACAAGAGACCCAGTACTTC.

This clonotype was seen many times. The genes are TRBV7-6 and TRBJ2-1, with 12 positions matching TRBD2. From germline, CDR1 is SGHVS and CDR2 FNYEAQ. Unmatched junction bases numbered 8, after V lost 4 bases and J lost 1 base. The CDR3 runs 18 residues. In DNA form, the CDR3 reads TGTGCCAGCAGCTCCCTACTGGGACTAGCGGGTTCCTACAATGAGCAGTTCTTC. It codes for CASSSLLGLAGSYNEQFF.

In this sample, this clonotype turned up many times. The chain links TRBV6-5 to TRBJ2-3, with D possibly matching TRBD2 (6 bases). Trimming removed 6 bases at V and 4 bases at J, with 17 bases between. The germline V gene encodes CDR1 MNHEY and CDR2 SVGAGI. The CDR3 has 15 residues. CDR3: CASSSGLPGADTQYF. CDR3 bases: TGTGCCAGCAGCTCGGGACTCCCCGGGGCAGATACGCAGTATTTT.

This clonotype was picked up many times. The chain recombines TRBV3-1 with TRBJ1-1; no clear D gene. The CDR3 is 12 amino acids. Germline assignment: CDR1 LGHDT and CDR2 YNNKEL (reference sequence). Trimming removed 6 bases at V and 4 bases at J, with 9 bases between. This CDR3 reads CASSPEVTEAFF. The CDR3 nucleotides read TGTGCCAGCAGTCCCGAGGTCACTGAAGCTTTCTTT.

In this sample, this clonotype turned up many times. The rearrangement uses TRBV11-2 and TRBJ1-1; D gene unclear. V lost 7 bases, J lost 4 bases, and 13 bases lay in between. The CDR3 totals 13 residues. Germline lookup yields CDR1 SGHAT and CDR2 FQNNGV. The CDR3 protein is CASTVGSGTEAFF. CDR3 DNA: TGTGCCAGCACCGTGGGGTCGGGCACTGAAGCTTTCTTT.

The V call is TRBV2, the J call TRBJ2-5; 7 bases are a match to TRBD1. With V trimmed by 4 bases and J by 1 base, 9 bases remained unmatched. The germline gives CDR1 SNHLY, CDR2 FYNNEI. This CDR3 is 16 amino acids long. The CDR3 sequence: CASSGTGSGIQETQYF. The CDR3 bases are TGTGCCAGCAGTGGGACAGGATCGGGAATCCAAGAGACCCAGTACTTC.

This clonotype showed up many times. The chain carries TRBV7-9 and TRBJ2-2, with 8 bases fitting TRBD1. Germline V gives CDR1 SEHNR, CDR2 FQNEAQ (reference sequence). This CDR3 contains 16 residues. The V segment lost 5 bases and the J segment 3 bases; nucleotides outside the gene matches: 8. This CDR3 is CASSPPGQVDTGELFF. CDR3 nucleotide sequence: TGTGCCAGCAGCCCCCCGGGACAGGTTGACACCGGGGAGCTGTTTTTT.

The chain carries TRBV19 and TRBJ1-2; TRBD1 agrees at 7 bases. The CDR3 consists of 13 residues. Germline V gene data show CDR1 as LNHDA and CDR2 as SQIVND (reference sequence). The junction had 6 bases not matched to a gene; V was cut back by 7 bases and J by 4 bases. CDR3 nucleotides: TGTGCCAGTAAGGAGACAGGGCTCTATGGCTACACCTTC. This translates into CASKETGLYGYTF.

In this sample, this clonotype turned up a few times. This chain links TRBV28 with TRBJ1-1; a possible D gene is TRBD1 (5 bases). Trimming cost V 5 bases and J 4 bases, with 17 bases left between them. CDR3 length: 15 residues. From germline, CDR1 is MDHEN and CDR2 SYDVKM. CDR3 nucleotides: TGTGCCAGCAGTACCCAGGGAAGGGGCCCCACTGAAGCTTTCTTT. Amino acid sequence: CASSTQGRGPTEAFF. Looking up the rest from reference TRBV28 and TRBJ1-1 gives the full variable domain: DVKVTQSSRYLVKRTGEKVFLECVQDMDHENMFWYRQDPGLGLRLIYFSYDVKMKEKGDIPEGYSVSREKKERFSLILESASTNQTSMYLCASSTQGRGPTEAFFGQGTRLTVV.

This clonotype came up many times. The chain couples TRBV7-3 to TRBJ2-7; 7 positions match TRBD1. The J segment lost 9 bases and the V segment lost 3 bases, leaving 11 bases of the junction unmatched. CDR3 length: 14 residues. Germline CDR1 and CDR2: SGHTA and FQGTGA. The chain's CDR3 is CASSFRGQSSRQYF. CDR3 DNA sequence: TGTGCCAGCAGCTTTAGGGGACAGAGCTCGCGGCAGTACTTC.

A few counts support this clonotype. The chain has TRBV10-3 and TRBJ1-3; no reliable D call. There are 12 residues in the CDR3. Germline V lookup: CDR1 ENHRY, CDR2 SYGVKD. V lost 7 bases to trimming and J lost 1 base, with 5 bases between them. The chain's CDR3 is CAITGSGNTIYF. The CDR3 DNA reads as TGTGCCATCACGGGGTCTGGAAACACCATATATTTT.

This clonotype turned up a few times. The chain is built from TRBV5-1 and TRBJ2-6, with 8 bases fitting TRBD2. There are 17 residues in the CDR3. Trimming removed 4 bases from V and 4 bases from J; junction bases left unmatched: 10. CDR1 is SGHRS, CDR2 YFSETQ, per germline. CDR3 nucleotide sequence: TGCGCCAGCAGCCCCGGAGGCGGGGGGCCAGGGGCCAACGTCCTGACTTTC. Its translation: CASSPGGGGPGANVLTF.

This clonotype was recorded many times. The rearrangement uses TRBV6-1 and TRBJ1-5; no definite D call. Between the trimmed V and J ends, which lost 4 bases and 2 bases, there was a span of 18 bases. The germline gives CDR1 MNHNS, CDR2 SASEGT. The CDR3 length is 17 residues. The CDR3 here is CASSVHSAGSGNQPQHF. DNA for the CDR3: TGTGCCAGCAGTGTCCATTCGGCAGGTTCAGGCAATCAGCCCCAGCATTTT.

In its sample, this clonotype was seen many times. The chain uses TRBV6-5 and TRBJ2-1; D is ambiguous. The CDR3 is 15 amino acids. Trimming pared 2 bases from V and 0 bases from J, leaving 8 bases between. Germline CDR1 MNHEY, CDR2 SVGAGI. This CDR3 reads CASSYPGSSYNEQFF. In nucleotides, the CDR3 is TGTGCCAGCAGTTACCCGGGTAGCTCCTACAATGAGCAGTTCTTC.

In this sample, this clonotype turned up many times. The rearrangement joins TRBV29-1 to TRBJ2-3; D may be TRBD2 (5 bases). Germline values: CDR1 SQVTM, CDR2 ANQGSEA. CDR3 length: 12 residues. V lost 8 bases to trimming and J lost 1 base, with 10 bases between them. The CDR3 DNA reads TGCAGCTTCACGGAGGGCACAGATACGCAGTATTTT. This gives the protein CSFTEGTDTQYF.

The sample holds many counts of this clonotype. V usage is TRBV4-2 and J usage is TRBJ2-5; D gene ambiguous. CDR3 size: 15 residues. Trimming took 0 bases from V and 5 from J, leaving 13 bases between them. Germline V lookup: CDR1 LGHNA, CDR2 YNFKEQ. CDR3 region: CASSQDADARETQYF. DNA for the CDR3: TGTGCCAGCAGCCAAGATGCAGACGCTCGGGAGACCCAGTACTTC.

The chain links TRBV3-1 to TRBJ2-1, with 15 bases identical to TRBD2. CDR1 and CDR2 (germline): LGHDT, YNNKEL (reference sequence). The CDR3 has 17 residues. The ends lost 3 bases at V and 7 bases at J; junction bases unmatched: 7. The CDR3 nucleotides read TGTGCCAGCAGCCAGAGGACTAGCGGGGGGGCGGCGAATGAGCAGTTCTTC. Its protein is CASSQRTSGGAANEQFF.

This clonotype was observed at least ten times. The CDR3 bases are TGTGCCAGTAGTATCGGGGGCACCGGGGAGCTGTTTTTT. Its translation is CASSIGGTGELFF. This chain uses TRBV19 with TRBJ2-2, with D possibly being TRBD2 (6 bases). The CDR3 totals 13 residues. Per germline, CDR1 LNHDA and CDR2 SQIVND (reference sequence). Trimming took 3 bases from V and 4 from J, leaving 6 bases between them. The full variable domain, its missing parts supplied by reference TRBV19 and TRBJ2-2, is DGGITQSPKYLFRKEGQNVTLSCEQNLNHDAMYWYRQDPGQGLRLIYYSQIVNDFQKGDIAEGYSVSREKKESFPLTVTSAQKNPTAFYLCASSIGGTGELFFGEGSRLTVL.

The chain recombines TRBV15 with TRBJ2-7; D is ambiguous. The CDR3 spans 14 residues. Looked up from germline, CDR1 is LNHNV and CDR2 is YYDKDF (reference sequence). Trimming left V 5 bases short and J 2 bases short, with 13 bases between. In nucleotides, the CDR3 is TGTGCCACCAGCCCGAAACCTAACGCCTACGAGCAGTACTTC. Protein product: CATSPKPNAYEQYF.

This clonotype was detected only a few times. This chain links TRBV2 with TRBJ2-2; 13 bases align to TRBD2. The germline gives CDR1 SNHLY, CDR2 FYNNEI. Trimming took 7 bases from V and 0 from J; bases not matched to a gene: 8. The CDR3 has 18 residues. The CDR3 here is CASKESGLAGSNTGELFF. The CDR3 DNA reads TGTGCCAGCAAAGAGTCGGGACTAGCGGGATCGAACACCGGGGAGCTGTTTTTT. Drawing the rest from reference TRBV2 and TRBJ2-2, the complete variable domain is EPEVTQTPSHQVTQMGQEVILRCVPISNHLYFYWYRQILGQKVEFLVSFYNNEISEKSEIFDDQFSVERPDGSNFTLKIRSTKLEDSAMYFCASKESGLAGSNTGELFFGEGSRLTVL.

This sequence joins TRBV7-9 and TRBJ2-2, with D possibly matching TRBD1 (6 bases). CDR1 and CDR2 from the germline V gene are SEHNR and FQNEAQ (reference sequence). Trimming shortened V by 4 bases and J by 7 bases, and 13 bases separated the two germline ends. CDR3 size: 14 residues. The CDR3 coding sequence is TGTGCCAGCAGCTCGAATACAGGGAACGGGGAGCTGTTTTTT. It yields the protein CASSSNTGNGELFF.

The gene calls are TRBV19 and TRBJ1-2; 7 positions agree with TRBD1. The CDR3 spans 12 residues. Germline assignment: CDR1 LNHDA and CDR2 SQIVND (reference sequence). Germline trimming cut 8 bases from V and 5 bases from J; bases unmatched to any gene: 5. The CDR3 bases are TGTGCCAGTGGTCCAGGGGGATATGGCTACACCTTC. It is translated as CASGPGGYGYTF. Looking up the rest from reference TRBV19 and TRBJ1-2 gives the full variable domain: DGGITQSPKYLFRKEGQNVTLSCEQNLNHDAMYWYRQDPGQGLRLIYYSQIVNDFQKGDIAEGYSVSREKKESFPLTVTSAQKNPTAFYLCASGPGGYGYTFGSGTRLTVV.

This clonotype appeared many times. CDR3 sequence reads: CASSTRLAEQYF. The DNA for the CDR3 is TGTGCCAGCAGCACTCGACTAGCCGAGCAGTACTTC. V and J are TRBV7-9 and TRBJ2-7; TRBD2 matches 7 bases. With 5 bases clipped from V and 6 bases from J, the junction kept 4 bases outside the gene matches. The germline CDR1 and CDR2 sequences are SEHNR and FQNEAQ (reference sequence). CDR3 length: 12 residues.

This clonotype was counted many times. This rearrangement joins TRBV7-2 to TRBJ2-7; TRBD2 agrees at 11 bases. V was clipped by 3 bases and J by 6 bases; unmatched bases: 4. Germline loops: CDR1 SGHTA, CDR2 FQGNSA. The CDR3 is made up of 14 amino acids. The CDR3 loop reads CASSFSGGASEQYF. Written as DNA, the CDR3 is TGTGCCAGCAGCTTTAGCGGGGGGGCATCCGAGCAGTACTTC.